Shown below are 10 T cell receptor beta chains from a single sample sequenced in a study of blood T cell repertoires in COVID-19. Sequencing used immunoSEQ multiplex PCR; TCRdb keeps in-frame clones, though not all of them. This sample has about 210,000 clones; 65% to 90% occur once, and the top ten carry 5% to 6.5%. Sequenced sample: peripheral blood. Receptor source: a man in his fifties with COVID-19, enrolled during active disease.

This rearrangement joins TRBV28 to TRBJ2-7; D is possibly TRBD2 (5 bases). The CDR3 spans 13 residues. V shed 3 bases and J shed 3 bases, with 9 bases lying between them. Germline V gene data show CDR1 as MDHEN and CDR2 as SYDVKM. Written as DNA, the CDR3 is TGTGCCAGCAGTTTCGGACTCCTCTACGAGCAGTACTTC. The encoded protein is CASSFGLLYEQYF. The whole variable domain, filled in from reference TRBV28 and TRBJ2-7, reads DVKVTQSSRYLVKRTGEKVFLECVQDMDHENMFWYRQDPGLGLRLIYFSYDVKMKEKGDIPEGYSVSREKKERFSLILESASTNQTSMYLCASSFGLLYEQYFGPGTRLTVT.

The genes are TRBV7-8 and TRBJ1-1; D gene uncertain. Germline lookup yields CDR1 SGHVS and CDR2 FQNEAQ. Trimming took off 5 bases at V and 2 bases at J, with 9 bases between the two ends. The CDR3 runs 13 residues. The CDR3 coding sequence is TGTGCCAGCAGCCGAAAACTTAACACTGAAGCTTTCTTT. This encodes CASSRKLNTEAFF. Looking up the rest from reference TRBV7-8 and TRBJ1-1 gives the full variable domain: GAGVSQSPRYKVAKRGQDVALRCDPISGHVSLFWYQQALGQGPEFLTYFQNEAQLDKSGLPSDRFFAERPEGSVSTLKIQRTQQEDSAVYLCASSRKLNTEAFFGQGTRLTVV.

V gene TRBV19 combines with J gene TRBJ1-5, with unresolved D. CDR1 is LNHDA and CDR2 is SQIVND in the germline V gene (reference sequence). V lost 3 bases, J lost 2 bases, and 11 bases lay in between. There are 15 residues in the CDR3. CDR3 sequence reads: CASSMVGERNQPQHF. CDR3 nucleotide sequence: TGTGCCAGTAGTATGGTGGGAGAACGCAATCAGCCCCAGCATTTT.

The chain links TRBV3-1 (or the pseudogene TRBV3-2) to TRBJ1-1; 7 nucleotides line up with TRBD1. V dropped 2 bases and J dropped 4; count of bases not matched to a gene: 4. Germline V gene sequence: CDR1 LGHDT, CDR2 YNNKEL (reference sequence). This CDR3 is built from 14 residues. CDR3 sequence: CASSQWTGGTEAFF. The DNA of the CDR3 is TGTGCCAGCAGCCAATGGACAGGCGGCACTGAAGCTTTCTTT.

The J gene is TRBJ1-5, the V gene TRBV6-2 or TRBV6-3; 7 bases are shared with TRBD1. After removal of 3 bases from V and 1 base from J, the junction contained 3 bases not matched to a gene. The germline gives CDR1 MNHEY, CDR2 SVGEGT. The CDR3 is 15 amino acids. This chain's CDR3 is CASSYTGVSNQPQHF. CDR3 DNA sequence: TGTGCCAGCAGTTATACAGGGGTGAGCAATCAGCCCCAGCATTTT.

J is TRBJ2-5 and V is TRBV6-5; 8 nucleotides agree with TRBD2. The trim removed 6 bases at V and 5 bases at J, leaving 8 bases unmatched. CDR3 length equals 14 residues. Germline values: CDR1 MNHEY, CDR2 SVGAGI. CDR3 nucleotides: TGTGCCAGCAGCCTACCGGGGGGGCGGGAGACCCAGTACTTC. Translated, it gives CASSLPGGRETQYF.

The chain carries TRBV28 and TRBJ2-5; 7 nucleotides line up with TRBD1. This CDR3 is 13 amino acids long. Germline V CDR1 and CDR2: MDHEN, SYDVKM. With 10 bases clipped from V and 4 bases from J, the junction kept 9 bases outside the gene matches. The CDR3 protein is CATWDSFIETQYF. CDR3 bases: TGTGCCACCTGGGACAGCTTTATAGAGACCCAGTACTTC.

The J gene is TRBJ2-7, the V gene TRBV5-5, with D possibly TRBD1 on 6 matching bases. The germline V and J ends were trimmed by 0 bases and 3 bases, with 10 bases remaining between them. There are 14 residues in the CDR3. Germline V gives CDR1 SGHKS, CDR2 YYEKEE (reference sequence). This CDR3 is CASSLGGQIYEQYF. The CDR3 coding sequence is TGTGCCAGCAGCTTGGGTGGACAGATCTACGAGCAGTACTTC.

This chain connects TRBV2 to TRBJ1-2; D might be TRBD1 (5 bases). Looked up from germline, CDR1 is SNHLY and CDR2 is FYNNEI. Trimming stripped 6 bases from V and 1 base from J, with 15 bases between. This CDR3 spans 15 amino acids. The CDR3 DNA sequence: TGTGCCAGCAGGGGGTATGGACATCGTAACTATGGCTACACCTTC. Residues: CASRGYGHRNYGYTF.

The chain is built from TRBV19 and TRBJ1-2; 10 bases fit TRBD1. From germline, CDR1 is LNHDA and CDR2 SQIVND (reference sequence). This CDR3 has 16 amino acids. The V and J ends lost 5 bases and 6 bases, in that order; junction bases with no gene match: 12. The CDR3 region is CASSFSLGQGPDGYTF. The CDR3 DNA sequence: TGTGCCAGTAGTTTCTCGTTGGGACAGGGGCCCGATGGCTACACCTTC.